Below, 7 T cell receptor beta chains from the same sample are listed, as sequenced in a study of blood T cell repertoires in COVID-19. TCRdb keeps only in-frame clones here, not all; method: immunoSEQ multiplex PCR. The sample has about 11,000 clones; around four fifths are singletons. Material for sequencing was peripheral blood. The source of these receptors is a man in his fifties or sixties with active COVID-19.

The chain joins TRBV7-6 to TRBJ2-3; TRBD2 agrees at 8 bases. V lost 0 bases, J lost 2 bases, and 4 bases stayed unmatched. Germline CDR1 reads SGHVS; CDR2 reads FNYEAQ. The CDR3 length is 16 residues. DNA of the CDR3: TGTGCCAGCAGCTTAGCGGCTAGCGGGTACACAGATACGCAGTATTTT. Protein: CASSLAASGYTDTQYF.

V and J are TRBV7-9 and TRBJ2-7; 8 nucleotides line up with TRBD2. Germline loops: CDR1 SEHNR, CDR2 FQNEAQ (reference sequence). V shed 1 base, J shed 3 bases, and the junction held 11 bases outside the gene matches. This CDR3 is built from 17 residues. CDR3 region: CASSLVSGGTLDYEQYF. As DNA, the CDR3 is TGTGCCAGCAGCTTAGTTTCGGGGGGGACCCTTGACTACGAGCAGTACTTC. The full variable domain, with the rest looked up from reference TRBV7-9 and TRBJ2-7, is DTGVSQNPRHKITKRGQNVTFRCDPISEHNRLYWYRQTLGQGPEFLTYFQNEAQLEKSRLLSDRFSAERPKGSFSTLEIQRTEQGDSAMYLCASSLVSGGTLDYEQYFGPGTRLTVT.

The chain carries TRBV28 and TRBJ1-5, with D possibly being TRBD1 (6 bases). The length of the CDR3 is 14 residues. CDR1 and CDR2 from the germline V gene are MDHEN and SYDVKM. V was clipped by 2 bases and J by 6 bases, with 11 bases between them. CDR3 sequence reads: CASSLRGGGQPQHF. The CDR3 region has the DNA TGTGCCAGCAGTTTAAGGGGGGGCGGTCAGCCCCAGCATTTT.

This chain connects TRBV5-1 to TRBJ1-1, with no clear D. Germline CDR1 and CDR2: SGHRS and YFSETQ. This CDR3 spans 14 amino acids. The V and J ends lost 3 bases and 3 bases respectively, with 12 bases between them. CDR3 loop: CASSSGREDTEAFF. The CDR3 DNA reads as TGCGCCAGCAGCTCAGGACGGGAGGACACTGAAGCTTTCTTT.

This clone appeared a single time. The V gene is TRBV25-1, the J gene TRBJ2-5; a possible D gene is TRBD1 (6 bases). V was cut by 4 bases and J by 1 base, with 7 bases left in between. This CDR3 is built from 13 residues. CDR1 MGHDK and CDR2 SYGVNS come from the germline V gene. DNA for the CDR3: TGTGCCAGCAGTGCAGGGGCCCAAGAGACCCAGTACTTC. The encoded protein is CASSAGAQETQYF.

A word on this clone: Other DNA sequences of this sample code for an identical CDR3. This sequence joins TRBV7-8 and TRBJ1-5, with 7 bases matching TRBD1. Trimming at V came to 5 bases and at J to 2 bases, leaving 3 bases not matched to a gene. In germline, CDR1 is SGHVS, CDR2 FQNEAQ. The CDR3 totals 14 residues. CDR3 coding DNA: TGTGCCAGCAGCCCTGGGACAGGCAATCAGCCCCAGCATTTT. Translating gives CASSPGTGNQPQHF.

V gene TRBV15 combines with J gene TRBJ2-1, with TRBD1 as a possible D gene (6 bases). The CDR3 totals 17 residues. V gave up 2 bases and J gave up 6 bases, with 20 bases separating them. Germline CDR1 and CDR2: LNHNV and YYDKDF (reference sequence). The DNA of the CDR3 is TGTGCCACCAGCAGAAACATACAGGGTACCTCGGGCAATGAGCAGTTCTTC. Translated: CATSRNIQGTSGNEQFF.